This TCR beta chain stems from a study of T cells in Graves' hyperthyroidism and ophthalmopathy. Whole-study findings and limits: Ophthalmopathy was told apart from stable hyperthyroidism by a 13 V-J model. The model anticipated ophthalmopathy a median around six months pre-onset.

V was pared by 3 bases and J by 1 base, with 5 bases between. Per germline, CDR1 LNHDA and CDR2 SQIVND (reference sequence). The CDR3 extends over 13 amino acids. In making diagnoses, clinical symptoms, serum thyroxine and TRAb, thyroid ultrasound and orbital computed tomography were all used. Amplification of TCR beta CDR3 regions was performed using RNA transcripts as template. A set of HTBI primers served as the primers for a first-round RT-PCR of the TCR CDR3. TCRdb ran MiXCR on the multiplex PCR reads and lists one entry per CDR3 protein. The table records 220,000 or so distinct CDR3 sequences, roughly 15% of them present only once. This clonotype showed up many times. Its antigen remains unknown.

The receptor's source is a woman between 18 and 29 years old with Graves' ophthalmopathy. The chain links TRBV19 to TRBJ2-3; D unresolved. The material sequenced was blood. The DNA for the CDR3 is TGTGCCAGTAGTATCTGGGGCACAGATACGCAGTATTTT. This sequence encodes CASSIWGTDTQYF. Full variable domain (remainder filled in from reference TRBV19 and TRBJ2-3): DGGITQSPKYLFRKEGQNVTLSCEQNLNHDAMYWYRQDPGQGLRLIYYSQIVNDFQKGDIAEGYSVSREKKESFPLTVTSAQKNPTAFYLCASSIWGTDTQYFGPGTRLTVL.